Listed here are 3 T cell receptor beta chains from one sample, sequenced in a study of blood T cell repertoires in COVID-19. Generated by immunoSEQ multiplex PCR, the TCRdb table keeps only in-frame clones and is missing some. Of tens of thousands of clones in the sample, 89% were seen once. The sequenced sample was peripheral blood. These receptors originate from a woman aged 55-70 years with COVID-19, enrolled during active disease.

This clone was recorded once. The genes are TRBV7-6 and TRBJ2-1; 8 bases agree with TRBD1. The CDR3 totals 17 residues. V gave up 2 bases and J gave up 3 bases; unmatched junction bases: 9. CDR1 is SGHVS and CDR2 is FNYEAQ in the germline V gene. Written as DNA, the CDR3 is TGTGCCAGCAGCTTACCCCCCGCCGACAGGGGCTACAATGAGCAGTTCTTC. This gives the protein CASSLPPADRGYNEQFF.

The rearrangement joins TRBV5-4 to TRBJ1-4, with D possibly being TRBD1 (5 bases). Germline V CDR1 and CDR2: SGHNT, YYREEE (reference sequence). V was trimmed by 1 base and J by 8 bases, leaving 12 bases between them. The CDR3 loop spans 14 amino acids. DNA for the CDR3: TGTGCCAGCAGCTTGTCCATGGGGGGGGAAAAACTGTTTTTT. It yields the protein CASSLSMGGEKLFF.

The CDR3 sequence: CASIPPGGNTGELFF. The CDR3 nucleotides are TGTGCCAGCATCCCCCCAGGAGGGAACACCGGGGAGCTGTTTTTT. The chain uses TRBV2 and TRBJ2-2; TRBD2 might be the D (5 bases). Germline lookup yields CDR1 SNHLY and CDR2 FYNNEI. V was clipped by 7 bases and J by 1 base, with 13 bases between them. The CDR3 is 15 amino acids.